This record covers a single TCR beta chain. The sample is drawn from a study of blood T cell repertoires in COVID-19. Study in general: The United States, Italy and Spain were the sources of the acute and convalescent COVID-19 samples.

In the study's own analysis: Amplification from reference gene primers served as the basis for estimated nucleated cell counts. The method was immunoSEQ multiplex PCR; TCRdb's version includes in-frame clones alone and lacks a portion of them. D and trimming come from the DNA, and the V and J calls and clone size come from that table. The sample records around 50,000 clones, roughly 90% being singletons. The V gene end was trimmed by 0 bases and the J gene end by 0 bases; junction bases not matched to a gene: 1. The germline V gene encodes CDR1 SGHRS and CDR2 YFSETQ. The CDR3 is made up of 15 amino acids.

The specimen was peripheral blood. The origin of this receptor is a human donor in a cohort sampled during active COVID-19. This sequence joins TRBV5-1 and TRBJ1-1; TRBD1 agrees at 8 bases. CDR3 sequence reads: CASSLGQGMNTEAFF. The CDR3, as DNA: TGCGCCAGCAGCTTGGGACAGGGGATGAACACTGAAGCTTTCTTT.